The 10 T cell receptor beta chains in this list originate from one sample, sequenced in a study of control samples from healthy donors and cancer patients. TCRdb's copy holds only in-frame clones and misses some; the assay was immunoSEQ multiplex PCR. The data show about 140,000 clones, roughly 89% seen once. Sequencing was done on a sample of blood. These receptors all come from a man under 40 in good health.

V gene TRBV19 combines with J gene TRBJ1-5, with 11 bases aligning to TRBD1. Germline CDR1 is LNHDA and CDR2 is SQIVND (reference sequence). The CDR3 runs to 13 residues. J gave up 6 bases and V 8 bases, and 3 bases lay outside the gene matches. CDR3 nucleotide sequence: TGTGCCAGTTCCGGGACAGGGGGTCAGCCCCAGCATTTT. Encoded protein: CASSGTGGQPQHF. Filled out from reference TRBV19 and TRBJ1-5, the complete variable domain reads DGGITQSPKYLFRKEGQNVTLSCEQNLNHDAMYWYRQDPGQGLRLIYYSQIVNDFQKGDIAEGYSVSREKKESFPLTVTSAQKNPTAFYLCASSGTGGQPQHFGDGTRLSIL.

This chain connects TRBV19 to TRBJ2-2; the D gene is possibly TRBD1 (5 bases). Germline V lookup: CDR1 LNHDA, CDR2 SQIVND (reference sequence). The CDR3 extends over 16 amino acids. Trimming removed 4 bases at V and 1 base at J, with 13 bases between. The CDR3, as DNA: TGTGCCAGTAGTAGAACAGGTCCGGGGAACACCGGGGAGCTGTTTTTT. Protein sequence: CASSRTGPGNTGELFF.

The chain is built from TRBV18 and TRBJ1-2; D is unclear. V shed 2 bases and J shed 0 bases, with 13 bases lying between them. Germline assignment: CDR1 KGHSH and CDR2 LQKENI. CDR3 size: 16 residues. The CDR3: CASSPTEILANYGYTF. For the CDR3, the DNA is TGTGCCAGCTCACCAACAGAAATCTTAGCTAACTATGGCTACACCTTC.

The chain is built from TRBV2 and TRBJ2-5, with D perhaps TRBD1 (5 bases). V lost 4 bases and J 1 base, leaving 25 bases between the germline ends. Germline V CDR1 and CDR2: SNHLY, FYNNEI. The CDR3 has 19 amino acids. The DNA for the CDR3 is TGTGCCAGCAGTGTCAGGGCCTGGTGGCTACAAAAATGCCAAGAGACCCAGTACTTC. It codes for CASSVRAWWLQKCQETQYF.

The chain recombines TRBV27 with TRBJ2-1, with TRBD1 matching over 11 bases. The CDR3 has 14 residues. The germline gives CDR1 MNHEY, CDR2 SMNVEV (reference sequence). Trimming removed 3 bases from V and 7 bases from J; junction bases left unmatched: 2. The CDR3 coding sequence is TGTGCCAGCAGTTTGGGACAGGGGGGTAATGAGCAGTTCTTC. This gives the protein CASSLGQGGNEQFF.

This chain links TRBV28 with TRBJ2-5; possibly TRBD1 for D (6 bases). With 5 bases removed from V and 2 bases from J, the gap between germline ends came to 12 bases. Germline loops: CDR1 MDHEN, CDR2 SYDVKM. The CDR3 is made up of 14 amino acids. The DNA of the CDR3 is TGTGCCAGCAGTCTACATGGACAGCAAGAGACCCAGTACTTC. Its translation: CASSLHGQQETQYF.

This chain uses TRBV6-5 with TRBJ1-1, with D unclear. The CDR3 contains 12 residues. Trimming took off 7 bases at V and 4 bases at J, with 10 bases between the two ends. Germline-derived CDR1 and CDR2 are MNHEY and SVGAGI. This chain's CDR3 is CASTGSTTEAFF. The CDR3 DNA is TGTGCCAGCACCGGGAGTACCACTGAAGCTTTCTTT.

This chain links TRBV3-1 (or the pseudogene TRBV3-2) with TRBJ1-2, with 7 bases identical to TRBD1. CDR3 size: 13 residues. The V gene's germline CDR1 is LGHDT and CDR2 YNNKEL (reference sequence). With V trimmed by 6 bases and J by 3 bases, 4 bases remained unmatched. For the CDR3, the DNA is TGTGCCAGCAGACAGGGGTTGGACTATGGCTACACCTTC. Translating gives CASRQGLDYGYTF.

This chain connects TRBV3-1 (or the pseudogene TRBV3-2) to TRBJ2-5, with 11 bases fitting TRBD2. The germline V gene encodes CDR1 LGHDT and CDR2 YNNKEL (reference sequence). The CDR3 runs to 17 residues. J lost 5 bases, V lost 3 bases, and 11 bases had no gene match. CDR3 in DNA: TGTGCCAGCAGCCAGTATATAGCGGGAGGGCCCGGCGAGACCCAGTACTTC. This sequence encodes CASSQYIAGGPGETQYF.

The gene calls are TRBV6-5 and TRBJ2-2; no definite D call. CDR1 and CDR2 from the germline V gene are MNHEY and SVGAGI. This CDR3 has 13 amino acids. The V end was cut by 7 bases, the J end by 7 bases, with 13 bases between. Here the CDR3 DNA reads TGTGCCAGCAAATCCTCGGGTAGCGGGGAGCTGTTTTTT. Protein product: CASKSSGSGELFF.